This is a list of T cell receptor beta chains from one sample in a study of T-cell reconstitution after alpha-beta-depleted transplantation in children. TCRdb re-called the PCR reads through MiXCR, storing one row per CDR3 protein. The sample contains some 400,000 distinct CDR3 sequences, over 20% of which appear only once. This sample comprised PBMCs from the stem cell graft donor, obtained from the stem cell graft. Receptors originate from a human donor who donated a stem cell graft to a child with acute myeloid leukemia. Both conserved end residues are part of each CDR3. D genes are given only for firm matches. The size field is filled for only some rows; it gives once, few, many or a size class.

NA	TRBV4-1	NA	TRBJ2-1	CASSQDSGANTGEQFF	TGCGCCAGCAGCCAAGATTCTGGGGCCAACACAGGTGAGCAGTTCTTC
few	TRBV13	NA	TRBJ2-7	CASSSGSWFGSYEQYF	TGTGCCAGCAGCTCGGGGTCGTGGTTCGGGTCCTACGAGCAGTACTTC
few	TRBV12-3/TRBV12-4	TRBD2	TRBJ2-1	CASRSDSGSEQFF	TGTGCCAGCAGATCGGACAGCGGGAGTGAGCAGTTCTTC
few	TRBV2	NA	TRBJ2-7	CASSEAAGGTQREQYF	TGTGCCAGCAGTGAAGCCGCAGGTGGAACGCAGCGCGAGCAGTACTTC
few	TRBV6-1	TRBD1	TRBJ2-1	CASTPGQGSYNEQFF	TGTGCCAGCACCCCGGGACAGGGGTCCTACAATGAGCAGTTCTTC
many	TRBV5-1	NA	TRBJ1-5	CASSLSGNQPQHF	TGTGCCAGCAGTTTGTCAGGTAATCAGCCCCAGCATTTT
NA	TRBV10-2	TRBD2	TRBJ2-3	CASTGSGGTDTQYF	TGCGCCAGCACGGGGAGCGGGGGTACAGATACGCAGTATTTT
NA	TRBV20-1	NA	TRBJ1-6	CSAIQDYNSPLHF	TGCAGTGCTATTCAGGATTATAATTCACCCCTCCACTTT
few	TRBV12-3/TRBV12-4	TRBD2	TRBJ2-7	CATGFSGRANEQYF	TGTGCCACAGGCTTTAGCGGGAGGGCCAACGAGCAGTACTTC
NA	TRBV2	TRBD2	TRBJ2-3	CASSSGGPITFTDTQYF	TGTGCCAGCAGCTCGGGGGGGCCCATAACCTTCACAGATACGCAGTATTTT
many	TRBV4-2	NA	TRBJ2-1	CASSQGEAASYNEQFF	TGTGCCAGCAGCCAAGGGGAGGCGGCCTCCTACAATGAGCAGTTCTTC
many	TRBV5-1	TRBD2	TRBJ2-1	CASSLAQLAGVDNEQFF	TGCGCCAGCAGCTTGGCCCAACTAGCGGGAGTAGACAATGAGCAGTTCTTC
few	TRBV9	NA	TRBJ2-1	CASSEGAGVPYNEQFF	TGTGCCAGCAGTGAGGGGGCGGGAGTCCCCTACAATGAGCAGTTCTTC
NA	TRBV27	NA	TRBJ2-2	CASSTAVSTGELFF	TGTGCCAGCAGTACCGCCGTTAGTACCGGGGAGCTGTTTTTT
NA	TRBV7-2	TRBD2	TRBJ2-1	CASSFALAGQNNEQFF	TGTGCCAGCAGCTTCGCACTAGCGGGGCAAAACAATGAGCAGTTCTTC
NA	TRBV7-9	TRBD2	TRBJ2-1	CASSLGGTSGYNEQFF	TGTGCCAGCAGCTTAGGCGGGACTAGCGGTTACAATGAGCAGTTCTTC
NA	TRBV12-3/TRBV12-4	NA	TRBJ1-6	CASSPGPGGSPLHF	TGTGCCAGCAGCCCCGGGCCGGGGGGTTCACCCCTCCACTTT
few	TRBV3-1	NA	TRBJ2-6	CASSQGGLSGANVLTF	TGTGCCAGCAGCCAAGGGGGACTTTCTGGGGCCAACGTCCTGACTTTC
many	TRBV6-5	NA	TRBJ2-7	CASSSTGTPSYEQYF	TGTGCCAGCAGTTCTACAGGGACTCCTTCCTACGAGCAGTACTTC
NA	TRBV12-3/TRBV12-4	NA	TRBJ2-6	CASGSEANVLTF	TGTGCCAGCGGTTCCGAGGCCAACGTCCTGACTTTC
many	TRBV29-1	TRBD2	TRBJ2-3	CSAGASGRRADTQYF	TGCAGCGCCGGAGCTAGCGGGAGGCGGGCAGATACGCAGTATTTT
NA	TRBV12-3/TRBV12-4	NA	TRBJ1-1	CASSFLEKGTEAFF	TGTGCCAGCAGTTTTTTAGAAAAGGGGACTGAAGCTTTCTTT
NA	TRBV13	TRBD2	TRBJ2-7	CASSLRPQLAGGSYEQYF	TGTGCCAGCAGCTTACGACCTCAGCTAGCGGGAGGGTCCTACGAGCAGTACTTC
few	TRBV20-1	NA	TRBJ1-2	CSARALAGSVVYGYTF	TGCAGTGCTAGAGCACTGGCAGGGTCCGTTGTTTATGGCTACACCTTC
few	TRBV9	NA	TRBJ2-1	CASSVAGELVSNEQFF	TGTGCCAGCAGCGTAGCGGGAGAGTTGGTGAGCAATGAGCAGTTCTTC
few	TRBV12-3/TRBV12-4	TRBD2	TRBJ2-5	CASSPGRPGRETQYF	TGTGCCAGCAGCCCTGGACGGCCCGGGAGGGAGACCCAGTACTTC
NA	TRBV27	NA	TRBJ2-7	CASSLRQTYEQYF	TGTGCCAGCAGTTTAAGGCAAACCTACGAGCAGTACTTC
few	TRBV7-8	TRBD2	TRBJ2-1	CASSLRRGSGNNEQFF	TGTGCCAGCAGCTTACGCCGAGGTAGCGGGAATAATGAGCAGTTCTTC
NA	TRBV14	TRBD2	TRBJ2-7	CASSQLTSGIHEQYF	TGTGCCAGCAGCCAACTGACTAGCGGGATCCACGAGCAGTACTTC
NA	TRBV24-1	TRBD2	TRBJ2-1	CATSEAGRDNEQFF	TGTGCCACCAGTGAGGCAGGGAGGGACAATGAGCAGTTCTTC
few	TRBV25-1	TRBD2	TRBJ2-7	CASSEFGTSGRASYEQYF	TGTGCCAGCAGTGAGTTCGGGACTAGCGGGAGGGCCTCCTACGAGCAGTACTTC
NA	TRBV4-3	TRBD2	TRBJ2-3	CASSQGLAGVDLADTQYF	TGCGCCAGCAGCCAGGGACTAGCGGGAGTCGACTTAGCAGATACGCAGTATTTT
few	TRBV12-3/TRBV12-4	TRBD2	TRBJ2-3	CASSFVAGAKTDTQYF	TGTGCCAGCAGTTTCGTAGCGGGAGCCAAAACAGATACGCAGTATTTT
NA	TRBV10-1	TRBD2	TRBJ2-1	CASSEGSAGSSYNEQFF	TGCGCCAGCAGTGAGGGATCAGCGGGAAGCTCCTACAATGAGCAGTTCTTC
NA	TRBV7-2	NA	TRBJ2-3	CASLAAGDTQYF	TGTGCCAGCTTAGCCGCCGGCGATACGCAGTATTTT
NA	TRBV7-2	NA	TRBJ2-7	CASSPDLFGEQYF	TGTGCCAGCAGCCCAGACTTGTTCGGCGAGCAGTACTTC
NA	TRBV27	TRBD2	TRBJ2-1	CASSYYSGSVEQFF	TGTGCCAGCAGTTACTATAGCGGGAGCGTGGAGCAGTTCTTC
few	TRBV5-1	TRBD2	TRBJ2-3	CASSLAPSGTDTQYF	TGCGCCAGCAGCTTGGCCCCTAGCGGGACAGATACGCAGTATTTT
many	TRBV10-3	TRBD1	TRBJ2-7	CAIGRDRPYEQYF	TGTGCCATCGGTAGGGACAGACCCTACGAGCAGTACTTC
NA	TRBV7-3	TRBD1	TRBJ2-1	CASSPHYRGMLNNEQFF	TGTGCCAGCAGCCCACATTACAGGGGCATGCTGAACAATGAGCAGTTCTTC
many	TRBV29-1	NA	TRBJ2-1	CSVGRGPDEQFF	TGCAGCGTCGGCAGGGGACCGGATGAGCAGTTCTTC
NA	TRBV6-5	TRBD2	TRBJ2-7	CASSSSGITYEQYF	TGTGCCAGCAGTTCTAGCGGGATTACCTACGAGCAGTACTTC
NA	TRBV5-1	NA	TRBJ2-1	CASSLDAGRLYNEQFF	TGCGCCAGCAGCTTGGATGCGGGCCGCTTGTACAATGAGCAGTTCTTC
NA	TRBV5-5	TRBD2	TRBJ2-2	CASSPTSGVITGELFF	TGTGCCAGCAGCCCGACTAGCGGAGTAATCACCGGGGAGCTGTTTTTT
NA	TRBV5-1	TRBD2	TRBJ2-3	CASSLAYGLSGSKTDTQYF	TGCGCCAGCAGCTTGGCGTATGGTCTTAGCGGGTCGAAGACAGATACGCAGTATTTT